The 3 T cell receptor beta chains presented below share a single source sample, sequenced in a study of T cells in localized non-small cell lung cancer (dated by TCRdb to 2020 to 2021). Library preparation was by the immunoSEQ multiplex PCR assay. TCRdb's version of the immuneACCESS table is confined to in-frame rearrangements and falls short of the full clone set. An unresolved V gene accounts for under half of the shortfall where checked; the remainder is of unknown origin. The table for this sample lists roughly 34,000 clones; about nine tenths of them were counted only once. Together, the top ten hold less than 20% of the sample. The specimen was peripheral blood mononuclear cells, collected before any cancer treatment. These receptors were taken from a man aged 40 to 75 with stage III lung adenocarcinoma.

The rearrangement joins TRBV7-6 to TRBJ2-1; a possible D gene is TRBD1 (6 bases). Trimming pared 5 bases from V and 11 bases from J, leaving 13 bases between. Germline V gives CDR1 SGHVS, CDR2 FNYEAQ. The CDR3 contains 12 residues. CDR3 in amino acids: CASSKQGPQQFF. The CDR3, as DNA: TGTGCCAGCAGCAAACAGGGACCTCAGCAGTTCTTC.

The chain carries TRBV5-1 and TRBJ2-1, with D possibly being TRBD1 or TRBD2 (5 bases each). V was pared by 3 bases and J by 0 bases, with 13 bases between. Germline V CDR1 and CDR2: SGHRS, YFSETQ. The CDR3 covers 16 residues. The CDR3 DNA follows: TGCGCCAGCAGCTCCGGGACGTCGAGCTCCTACAATGAGCAGTTCTTC. It translates to CASSSGTSSSYNEQFF.

The chain couples TRBV5-4 to TRBJ2-3, with 9 bases identical to TRBD1. Germline CDR1 is SGHNT and CDR2 is YYREEE (reference sequence). The junction had 7 bases not matched to a gene; V was cut back by 1 base and J by 4 bases. This CDR3 is built from 16 residues. DNA of the CDR3: TGTGCCAGCAGCTTGAGCCAGGGACAGGGTGCAGATACGCAGTATTTT. Its translation is CASSLSQGQGADTQYF.